This TCR beta chain was profiled in a study of T cell responses to AZD1222 COVID-19 vaccine (dated by TCRdb to the early 2020s). For the wider study: AZD1222 recipients with second doses at about 4 weeks or about 12 weeks were pooled, because spike-specific TCR depth and breadth did not differ between schedules. A total of approximately 240 trial participants underwent TCR sequencing, of whom about 200 had received two doses of AZD1222 and some 25 had received two doses of the MenACWY control vaccine. Enrollment into the trials was organized by age into subgroups of 18-55, 56-69 and 70-plus years, and those subgroups contained approximately 160, 26 and 62 TCR-sequenced participants, respectively.

The CDR3 regions of human TCRbeta chains were analyzed by immunosequencing. Per the original workflow: Repertoire TCRs were checked for matches against a reference library of SARS-CoV-2-specific TCRs that had been generated using the MIRA antigen-specificity platform. Breadth was defined as the fraction of unique TCRs that were SARS-CoV-2-associated, and depth was defined as the fraction of total T cells that were SARS-CoV-2-associated. Using the MIRA data, each spike-specific TCR was mapped to the spike region that the TCR reacts to and placed in a CD4 or CD8 class. Log10-transformed breadth and depth values were compared by one-way ANOVA with Sidak's multiple comparisons tests. TCRdb mirrors the immuneACCESS table, restricted to in-frame sequences. Some clones are absent from its copies; in checked studies, under half trace to an unresolved V gene, and the reason for the others is unknown. The V and J calls and clone size were taken over from that table, and D and trimming were inferred from the DNA. In all, the sample holds some 54,000 clones, and 87% of those were seen once. The top ten clonotypes cover less than 5% of the sample.

The time point label, as the study defines it: baseline before first vaccination. Samples from vaccinated people were obtained from the UK trials COV001 and COV002, which included a single-blind randomized controlled phase 2/3 trial of AZD1222 (ChAdOx1 nCoV-19) in healthy adults. For TCRbeta chain sequencing, PBMC samples were collected from trial participants at day 0 and at day 28 after the second dose. Summary of the overall study and its limitations: Participants were mostly white British, with more females than males. The authors suggested clonal diversity may have been underestimated. The vaccine-associated CD4 TCRs covered the entire spike protein, and the dominant responses fell in regions 160-218 and 743-854. Conclusions about previously exposed vaccinees are limited, since just a handful of AZD1222 recipients were seropositive for SARS-CoV-2 at baseline. Because no samples from the day 14 peak response were available, repertoires could be characterized only after the peak T cell response. Reportedly, almost half of the unique spike-specific TCRs recognized epitopes lying outside the regions that are mutated in the B.1.351 and B.1.1.7 variants. The 56-69-year group was small, and its depth increase did not reach significance, likely because of low power. After two AZD1222 doses, both the breadth and the depth of spike-specific TCRs were significantly higher than at day 0 and than in MenACWY recipients.

Notes on this clone: It has no known antigen specificity. Base qualities are not recorded, but no much larger clone differs from it by a single base.

V drops 4 bases and J drops 8 bases, leaving 14 bases in between. The CDR3 numbers 14 residues from cysteine through phenylalanine. CDR3 DNA only is kept here, 42 bases in frame from base 1. CDR1 and CDR2, per the germline V gene (reference sequence), are LGHDT and YNNKEL. This specimen consisted of peripheral blood, obtained on day 0 of AZD1222 vaccination. This TCR was sampled from an adult in good health. The chain employs TRBV3-1 (or the pseudogene TRBV3-2) and TRBJ1-4; TRBD1 could be the D gene, as 6 bases match. Here the CDR3 is given as CASSLGRGGEKLFF. Read as DNA, the sequence is TGTGCCAGCAGCCTGGGCAGGGGTGGGGAAAAACTGTTTTTT.